What follows are 17 T cell receptor beta chains derived from one specimen sequenced in a study of immune evolution from preneoplasia to lung adenocarcinoma. Using immunoSEQ multiplex PCR, the repertoire was profiled, and TCRdb retains in-frame clones only, with some absent. This table holds roughly 1,200 clones, more than 75% found once. The source material was FFPE atypical adenomatous hyperplasia tissue from the lung. Sample subset: atypical adenomatous hyperplasia (AAH), lung preneoplasia. These receptors originate from a person aged 65 to 85 with lung adenocarcinoma.

The chain uses TRBV7-9 and TRBJ2-5, with D maybe TRBD2 (5 bases). V gave up 5 bases and J gave up 2 bases, with 12 bases separating them. Germline CDR1 is SEHNR and CDR2 is FQNEAQ (reference sequence). This CDR3 comprises 14 residues. CDR3 in amino acids: CASSLGLSQETQYF. The CDR3 coding sequence is TGTGCCAGCAGCCTAGGACTTTCTCAAGAGACCCAGTACTTC.

The chain recombines TRBV6-1 with TRBJ1-3; D remains ambiguous. CDR1 MNHNS and CDR2 SASEGT come from the germline V gene. V dropped 0 bases and J dropped 3 bases, with 15 bases sitting between them. The CDR3 spans 17 residues. For the CDR3, the DNA is TGTGCCAGCAGTGAAGCGCTTCGGGGTCCCTTTGGAAACACCATATATTTT. Protein product: CASSEALRGPFGNTIYF.

The rearrangement joins TRBV27 to TRBJ1-2, with D perhaps matching TRBD1 (5 bases). Germline V gene data show CDR1 as MNHEY and CDR2 as SMNVEV (reference sequence). Trimming left V 3 bases short and J 2 bases short, with 10 bases between. This CDR3 region has 14 residues. Here the CDR3 DNA reads TGTGCCAGCAGTTTGCAGGGAGCGAACTATGGCTACACCTTC. It codes for CASSLQGANYGYTF.

The V gene is TRBV10-1, the J gene TRBJ2-3; D not certain. The CDR3 covers 15 residues. Deletions cut 7 bases from V and 2 bases from J, with 16 bases between. The germline CDR1 and CDR2 sequences are WNHNN and SYGVQD (reference sequence). The CDR3 DNA reads as TGCGCCAGCATTCACCGGGCGGAGCCCACAGATACGCAGTATTTT. It codes for CASIHRAEPTDTQYF.

This chain uses TRBV5-6 with TRBJ2-1; no reliable D call. The CDR3 has 12 amino acids. V was cut by 3 bases and J by 9 bases, with 10 bases left in between. Germline loops: CDR1 SGHDT, CDR2 YYEEEE. The CDR3 coding sequence is TGTGCCAGCAGCTGGACGGACCTTGAGCAGTTCTTC. It is translated as CASSWTDLEQFF.

The genes are TRBV7-9 and TRBJ1-1; no definite D call. Germline V lookup: CDR1 SEHNR, CDR2 FQNEAQ (reference sequence). This CDR3 contains 15 residues. The V gene lost 5 bases and the J gene lost 4 bases, with 17 bases spanning the gap. The CDR3 loop is CASSPSLGKGTEAFF. The DNA for the CDR3 is TGTGCCAGCAGCCCGAGCCTGGGGAAAGGCACTGAAGCTTTCTTT.

This sequence joins TRBV19 and TRBJ2-7; 11 positions agree with TRBD2. The CDR3 has 14 residues. V lost 5 bases to trimming and J lost 2 bases; unmatched junction nucleotides: 2. Germline V gene lookup returns CDR1 LNHDA and CDR2 SQIVND (reference sequence). CDR3 nucleotide sequence: TGTGCCAGTAGTGGGGGACTAGCGGCCTACGAGCAGTACTTC. Amino acid sequence: CASSGGLAAYEQYF.

The gene calls are TRBV25-1 and TRBJ2-2; D remains unclear. The CDR3 is made up of 15 amino acids. The germline V gene encodes CDR1 MGHDK and CDR2 SYGVNS. V dropped 5 bases and J dropped 1 base, with 11 bases sitting between them. The CDR3: CASSRRSVNTGELFF. The CDR3 DNA follows: TGTGCCAGCAGTAGAAGGAGCGTGAACACCGGGGAGCTGTTTTTT.

This chain joins TRBV6-5 and TRBJ2-5; D possibly matches TRBD1 or TRBD2 (5 bases each). V lost 2 bases, J lost 6 bases, and 16 bases lay in between. This CDR3 has 15 amino acids. Germline V gene data show CDR1 as MNHEY and CDR2 as SVGAGI. The CDR3, as DNA: TGTGCCAGCAGTTACGGGACGGGGCAGCAAAAGACCCAGTACTTC. Translated, it gives CASSYGTGQQKTQYF.

The chain has TRBV2 and TRBJ1-1; D gene unclear. Trimming cost V 2 bases and J 0 bases, with 4 bases left between them. The CDR3 spans 13 residues. The V gene's germline CDR1 is SNHLY and CDR2 FYNNEI. CDR3 DNA: TGTGCCAGCAGTGAATTGGTGAACACTGAAGCTTTCTTT. This translates into CASSELVNTEAFF.

The J gene is TRBJ1-4, the V gene TRBV18, with D uncertain. Germline assignment: CDR1 KGHSH and CDR2 LQKENI. V was clipped by 3 bases and J by 6 bases, with 8 bases between them. This CDR3 is 13 amino acids long. The CDR3 DNA sequence: TGTGCCAGCTCACCGTCTTTGGATGAAAAACTGTTTTTT. It encodes CASSPSLDEKLFF. Full variable domain (remainder filled in from reference TRBV18 and TRBJ1-4): NAGVMQNPRHLVRRRGQEARLRCSPMKGHSHVYWYRQLPEEGLKFMVYLQKENIIDESGMPKERFSAEFPKEGPSILRIQQVVRGDSAAYFCASSPSLDEKLFFGSGTQLSVL.

This chain joins TRBV27 and TRBJ1-6; 11 positions match TRBD1. The germline CDR1 and CDR2 sequences are MNHEY and SMNVEV (reference sequence). The CDR3 has 13 residues. Germline trimming cut 8 bases from V and 10 bases from J; bases unmatched to any gene: 4. The CDR3 here is CASGTGGTSPLHF. In DNA form, the CDR3 reads TGTGCCAGCGGGACAGGGGGTACGTCACCCCTCCACTTT.

This chain connects TRBV11-3 to TRBJ2-6; 7 bases fit TRBD1. V gave up 3 bases and J gave up 0 bases; unmatched junction bases: 5. Germline V gene sequence: CDR1 SGHNT, CDR2 YENEEA. This CDR3 spans 17 amino acids. CDR3 DNA sequence: TGTGCCAGCAGCTTCGGACAGGTTAGCTCTGGGGCCAACGTCCTGACTTTC. It yields the protein CASSFGQVSSGANVLTF.

The table lists this clone with a few counts. The V gene is TRBV5-6, the J gene TRBJ2-5; weak D call: TRBD1 (6 bases). V lost 4 bases and J 4 bases, leaving 14 bases between the germline ends. This CDR3 is 14 amino acids long. CDR1 SGHDT and CDR2 YYEEEE come from the germline V gene. The CDR3, as DNA: TGTGCCAGCAGCAAGACAGGCCCCGGAGAGACCCAGTACTTC. This gives the protein CASSKTGPGETQYF. Combining the CDR3 with reference TRBV5-6 and TRBJ2-5 gives the whole variable domain DAGVTQSPTHLIKTRGQQVTLRCSPKSGHDTVSWYQQALGQGPQFIFQYYEEEERQRGNFPDRFSGHQFPNYSSELNVNALLLGDSALYLCASSKTGPGETQYFGPGTRLLVL.

As DNA, the CDR3 is TGTGCCAGCAGCTCTGGACAGGCACAAGAGACCCAGTACTTC. Residues: CASSSGQAQETQYF. The J gene is TRBJ2-5, the V gene TRBV7-9; the match to TRBD1 covers 7 bases. The CDR3 covers 14 residues. Germline CDR1 SEHNR, CDR2 FQNEAQ (reference sequence). J lost 2 bases, V lost 4 bases, and 4 bases had no gene match.

This clone was found once. This rearrangement joins TRBV7-8 to TRBJ2-1, with 8 bases fitting TRBD2. The CDR3 spans 17 residues. J was trimmed by 0 bases and V by 2 bases; bases with no gene match: 6. Germline V lookup: CDR1 SGHVS, CDR2 FQNEAQ. CDR3 sequence reads: CASSLSGSGNSYNEQFF. In DNA form, the CDR3 reads TGTGCCAGCAGCTTATCGGGTAGCGGGAACTCCTACAATGAGCAGTTCTTC.

The chain couples TRBV7-2 to TRBJ1-3; D unresolved. With 5 bases removed from V and 0 bases from J, the gap between germline ends came to 8 bases. Germline V gene sequence: CDR1 SGHTA, CDR2 FQGNSA. CDR3 length equals 14 residues. As DNA, the CDR3 is TGTGCCAGCAGCCCGCAGGACTCTGGAAACACCATATATTTT. Protein sequence: CASSPQDSGNTIYF.